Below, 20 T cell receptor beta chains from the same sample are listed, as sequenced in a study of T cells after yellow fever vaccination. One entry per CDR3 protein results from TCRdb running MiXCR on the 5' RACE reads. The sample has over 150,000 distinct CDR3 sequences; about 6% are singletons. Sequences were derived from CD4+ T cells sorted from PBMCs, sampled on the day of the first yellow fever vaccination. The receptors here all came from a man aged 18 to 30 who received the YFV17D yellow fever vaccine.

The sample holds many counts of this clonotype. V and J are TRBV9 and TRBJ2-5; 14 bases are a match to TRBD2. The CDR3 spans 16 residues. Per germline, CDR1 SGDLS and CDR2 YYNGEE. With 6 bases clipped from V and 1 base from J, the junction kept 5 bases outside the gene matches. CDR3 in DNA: TGTGCCAGCACCCGGACTAGCGGGGGGATCCAAGAGACCCAGTACTTC. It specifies CASTRTSGGIQETQYF. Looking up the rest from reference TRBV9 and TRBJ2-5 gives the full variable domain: DSGVTQTPKHLITATGQRVTLRCSPRSGDLSVYWYQQSLDQGLQFLIQYYNGEERAKGNILERFSAQQFPDLHSELNLSSLELGDSALYFCASTRTSGGIQETQYFGPGTRLLVL.

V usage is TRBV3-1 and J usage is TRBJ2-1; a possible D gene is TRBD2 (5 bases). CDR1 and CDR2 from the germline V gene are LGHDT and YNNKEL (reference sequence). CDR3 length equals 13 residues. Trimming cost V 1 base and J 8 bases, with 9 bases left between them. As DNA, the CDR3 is TGTGCCAGCAGCCAAGTGGCGCGGGATGAGCAGTTCTTC. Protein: CASSQVARDEQFF.

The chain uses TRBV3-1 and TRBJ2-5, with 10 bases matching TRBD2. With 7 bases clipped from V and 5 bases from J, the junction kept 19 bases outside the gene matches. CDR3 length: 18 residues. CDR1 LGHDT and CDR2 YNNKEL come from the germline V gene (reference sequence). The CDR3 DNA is TGTGCCAGCACCTCAAGAGGGGCAGCGGGGGGGCCGTGGGAGACCCAGTACTTC. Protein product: CASTSRGAAGGPWETQYF.

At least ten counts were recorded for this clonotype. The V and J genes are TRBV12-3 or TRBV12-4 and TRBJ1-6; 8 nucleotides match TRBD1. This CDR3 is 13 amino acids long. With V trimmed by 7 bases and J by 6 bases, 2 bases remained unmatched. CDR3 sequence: CASNGQGNSPLHF. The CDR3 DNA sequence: TGTGCCAGCAATGGACAGGGTAATTCACCCCTCCACTTT.

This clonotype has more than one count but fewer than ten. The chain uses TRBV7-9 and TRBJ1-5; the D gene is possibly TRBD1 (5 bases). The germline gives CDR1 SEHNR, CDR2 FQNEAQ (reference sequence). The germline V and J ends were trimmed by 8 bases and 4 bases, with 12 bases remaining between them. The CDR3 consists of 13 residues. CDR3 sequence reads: CASGRGGNQPQHF. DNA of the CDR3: TGTGCCAGCGGCCGGGGGGGGAATCAGCCCCAGCATTTT.

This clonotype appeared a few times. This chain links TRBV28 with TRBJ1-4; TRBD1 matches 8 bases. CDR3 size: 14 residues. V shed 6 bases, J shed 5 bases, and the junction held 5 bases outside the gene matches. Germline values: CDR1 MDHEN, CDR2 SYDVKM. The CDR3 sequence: CASSRQGSNEKLFF. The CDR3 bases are TGTGCCAGCAGCAGACAGGGGTCAAATGAAAAACTGTTTTTT.

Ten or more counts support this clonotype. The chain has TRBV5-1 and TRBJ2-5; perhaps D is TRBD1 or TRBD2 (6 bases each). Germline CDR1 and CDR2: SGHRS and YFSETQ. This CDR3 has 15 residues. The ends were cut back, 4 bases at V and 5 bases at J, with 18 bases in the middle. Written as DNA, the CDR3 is TGCGCCAGCAGCCCGGGGGCAGGGGCTTGGGAGACCCAGTACTTC. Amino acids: CASSPGAGAWETQYF.

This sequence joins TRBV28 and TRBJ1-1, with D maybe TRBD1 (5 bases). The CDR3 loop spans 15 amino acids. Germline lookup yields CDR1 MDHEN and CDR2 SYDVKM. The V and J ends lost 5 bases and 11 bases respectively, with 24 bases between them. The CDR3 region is CASSPSGTRIGGAFF. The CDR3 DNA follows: TGTGCCAGCAGTCCCTCCGGGACGCGGATCGGGGGGGCTTTCTTT.

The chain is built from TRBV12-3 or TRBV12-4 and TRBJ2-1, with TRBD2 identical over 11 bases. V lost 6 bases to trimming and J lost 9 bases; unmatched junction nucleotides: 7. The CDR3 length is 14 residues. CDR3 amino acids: CASRNSGGAGEQFF. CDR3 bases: TGTGCCAGCAGGAATAGCGGGGGGGCCGGTGAGCAGTTCTTC.

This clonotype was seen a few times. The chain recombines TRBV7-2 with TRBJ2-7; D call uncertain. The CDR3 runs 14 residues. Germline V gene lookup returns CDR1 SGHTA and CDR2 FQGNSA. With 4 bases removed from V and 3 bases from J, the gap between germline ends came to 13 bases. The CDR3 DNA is TGTGCCAGCAGCTCCCCGGGCCCTCACTACGAGCAGTACTTC. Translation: CASSSPGPHYEQYF.

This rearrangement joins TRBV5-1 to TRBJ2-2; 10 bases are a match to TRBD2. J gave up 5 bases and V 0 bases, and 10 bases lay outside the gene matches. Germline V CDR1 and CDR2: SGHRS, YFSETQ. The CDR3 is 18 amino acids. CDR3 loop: CASSLGGLARLGTGELFF. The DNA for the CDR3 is TGCGCCAGCAGCTTGGGGGGACTAGCGAGACTCGGGACCGGGGAGCTGTTTTTT.

This CDR3 reads CASSIDKRVPNQPQHF. The CDR3 DNA is TGTGCCAGTAGTATAGATAAACGGGTACCTAATCAGCCCCAGCATTTT. This chain uses TRBV19 with TRBJ1-5; D call uncertain. V was shortened by 0 bases and J by 4 bases, with 13 bases between the two germline ends. CDR3 length: 16 residues. In germline, CDR1 is LNHDA, CDR2 SQIVND (reference sequence).

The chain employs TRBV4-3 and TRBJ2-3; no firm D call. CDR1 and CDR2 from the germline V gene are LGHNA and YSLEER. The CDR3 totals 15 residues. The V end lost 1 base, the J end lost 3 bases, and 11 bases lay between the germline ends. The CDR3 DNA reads TGCGCCAGCAGCCAAGGGATCCACCCTACAGATACGCAGTATTTT. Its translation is CASSQGIHPTDTQYF.

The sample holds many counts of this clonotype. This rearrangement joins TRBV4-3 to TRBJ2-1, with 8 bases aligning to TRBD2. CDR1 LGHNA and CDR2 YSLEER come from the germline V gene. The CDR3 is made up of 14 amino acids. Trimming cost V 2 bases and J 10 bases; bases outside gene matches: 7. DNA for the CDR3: TGCGCCAGCAGCCAAACCCCCCCTAGCGGGGAGCAGTTCTTC. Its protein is CASSQTPPSGEQFF.

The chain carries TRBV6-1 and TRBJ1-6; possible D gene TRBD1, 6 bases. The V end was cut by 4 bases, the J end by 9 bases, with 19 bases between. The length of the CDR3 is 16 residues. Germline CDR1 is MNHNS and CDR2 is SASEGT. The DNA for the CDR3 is TGTGCCAGCAGTGTAAGGGGGGGGGCTGGTGGTTCACCCCTCCACTTT. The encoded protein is CASSVRGGAGGSPLHF.

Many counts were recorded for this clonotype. For the CDR3, the DNA is TGCGCCAGCTATGAGGCCGGCCTCCAAGAGACCCAGTACTTC. It translates to CASYEAGLQETQYF. The chain combines TRBV5-1 with TRBJ2-5; D gene uncertain. CDR3 length equals 14 residues. CDR1 SGHRS and CDR2 YFSETQ come from the germline V gene. Deletions cut 7 bases from V and 1 base from J, with 14 bases between.

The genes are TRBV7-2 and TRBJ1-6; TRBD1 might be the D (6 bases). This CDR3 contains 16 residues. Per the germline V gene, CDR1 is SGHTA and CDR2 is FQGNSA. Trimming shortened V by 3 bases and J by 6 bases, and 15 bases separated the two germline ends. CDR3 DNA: TGTGCCAGCAGCTTCTGGGCAGGGGCTAGTAATTCACCCCTCCACTTT. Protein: CASSFWAGASNSPLHF.

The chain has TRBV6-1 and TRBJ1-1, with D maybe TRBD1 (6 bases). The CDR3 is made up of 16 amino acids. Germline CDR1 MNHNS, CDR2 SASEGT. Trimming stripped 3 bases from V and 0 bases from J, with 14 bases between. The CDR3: CASSDLAGAMNTEAFF. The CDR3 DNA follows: TGTGCCAGCAGTGATCTGGCAGGGGCCATGAACACTGAAGCTTTCTTT.

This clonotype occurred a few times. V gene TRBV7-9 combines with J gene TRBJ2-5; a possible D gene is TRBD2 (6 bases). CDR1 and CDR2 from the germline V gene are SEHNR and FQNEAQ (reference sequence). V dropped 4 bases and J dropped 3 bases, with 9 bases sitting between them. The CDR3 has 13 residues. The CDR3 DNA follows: TGTGCCAGCAGCTCTTGGGGGGAAGAGACCCAGTACTTC. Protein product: CASSSWGEETQYF.

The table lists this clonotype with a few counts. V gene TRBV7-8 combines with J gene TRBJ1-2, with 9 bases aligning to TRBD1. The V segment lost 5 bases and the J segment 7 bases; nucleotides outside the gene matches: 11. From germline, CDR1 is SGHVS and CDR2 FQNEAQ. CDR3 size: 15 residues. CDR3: CASSLPGTGLFGYTF. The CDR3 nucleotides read TGTGCCAGCAGCCTCCCCGGGACAGGGTTGTTTGGCTACACCTTC.